In its sample, the clone carrying this T cell receptor beta chain was seen many times. Germline V gene data show CDR1 as LGHNA and CDR2 as YNFKEQ. V lost 0 bases, J lost 1 base, and 6 bases lay in between. This CDR3 has 15 residues. The data derive from a study of molecular identifiers for immune sequencing clone quantification. TCRdb reprocessed the PCR reads via MiXCR and lists one record per CDR3 protein. Of approximately 680,000 distinct CDR3 sequences in the sample, about 25% were seen once. The specimen sequenced was naive CD8+ T cells from blood, with Jurkat cell RNA spiked in. Subset meaning: FACS-sorted CD8+CD4-CCR7+CD45RA+ naive T cells. V gene TRBV4-2 combines with J gene TRBJ2-2, with D possibly TRBD1 on 5 matching bases. The sequence was collected from a human donor in good health. Some libraries in this study had Jurkat cell RNA spiked in. The CDR3 reads CASSQDTGNTGELFF. CDR3 sequence (DNA): TGTGCCAGCAGCCAAGATACAGGGAACACCGGGGAGCTGTTTTTT.